Listed below are T cell receptor beta chains from one sample, sequenced in a study of blood T cell repertoires in COVID-19. TCRdb's copy holds only in-frame clones and misses some; the assay was immunoSEQ multiplex PCR. The table has about 45,000 clones, roughly 87% seen once; the top ten hold roughly 21%. Material for sequencing was peripheral blood. The receptors here all came from a woman of 80 years or more in a cohort sampled during active or convalescent COVID-19. Both conserved end residues are trimmed from each CDR3. Only some rows state a clone size, as once, few, many or a class for expanded clones.

clone size: once
V gene: TRBV4-2
CDR3 protein: ASSQAGTDNQPQH

clone size: NA
V gene: TRBV11-3
CDR3 protein: ASSSTSGRTSPTDTQY

clone size: NA
V gene: TRBV27
CDR3 protein: ASSLSYRGTEAF

clone size: NA
V gene: TRBV5-1
CDR3 protein: ASSSHAWTSGTYNEQF

clone size: NA
V gene: TRBV4-3
CDR3 protein: ASSQDSAGYSSGANVLT

clone size: NA
V gene: TRBV5-1
CDR3 protein: ASSPDGNASPLH

clone size: NA
V gene: TRBV5-1
CDR3 protein: ASSFTSGGAGKTQY

clone size: NA
V gene: TRBV6-2/TRBV6-3
CDR3 protein: ASSSTKLLADTQY

clone size: NA
V gene: TRBV9
CDR3 protein: ASSRQGADTEAF

clone size: NA
V gene: TRBV9
CDR3 protein: ASSAEGASTDTQY

clone size: once
V gene: TRBV6-4
CDR3 protein: ASSRLAGSPLH

clone size: NA
V gene: TRBV18
CDR3 protein: ASSPYGQGGEQY

clone size: NA
V gene: TRBV9
CDR3 protein: ASSVDGYEQY

clone size: NA
V gene: TRBV9
CDR3 protein: ASSATAQETQY

clone size: NA
V gene: TRBV5-1
CDR3 protein: ASSFRGDATNEKLF

clone size: NA
V gene: TRBV27
CDR3 protein: ASSFGQGSNSPLH

clone size: NA
V gene: TRBV30
CDR3 protein: AWTKQQSRGFPGTGELF

clone size: once
V gene: TRBV5-1
CDR3 protein: ASSLPSTGTIEAF